Each of the 27 T cell receptor beta chains below was sequenced from the same sample in a study of control samples from healthy donors and cancer patients. Clones were read by immunoSEQ multiplex PCR, and TCRdb kept only the in-frame ones, dropping some. This table holds about 34,000 clones, around 86% found once. Specimen: PBMCs. Receptor source: a woman between 40 and 50 years old with lung cancer.

The rearrangement uses TRBV6-6 and TRBJ2-3; D uncertain. Between the trimmed V and J ends, which lost 2 bases and 5 bases, there was a span of 2 bases. CDR1 is MNHNY, CDR2 SVGAGI, per germline (reference sequence). The CDR3 consists of 11 residues. CDR3 protein: CASSYGDTQYF. For the CDR3, the DNA is TGTGCCAGCAGTTACGGAGATACGCAGTATTTT.

The V call is TRBV5-5, the J call TRBJ2-3; 7 bases match TRBD2. The CDR3 contains 15 residues. V dropped 0 bases and J dropped 4; count of bases not matched to a gene: 5. Germline lookup yields CDR1 SGHKS and CDR2 YYEKEE (reference sequence). The DNA of the CDR3 is TGTGCCAGCAGCTTGGCCTCCAGCGGGGCAGATACGCAGTATTTT. Its protein is CASSLASSGADTQYF.

The rearrangement uses TRBV7-8 and TRBJ2-5; D is unclear. Trimming removed 1 base at V and 3 bases at J, with 12 bases between. Per the germline V gene, CDR1 is SGHVS and CDR2 is FQNEAQ. This CDR3 contains 15 residues. Written as DNA, the CDR3 is TGTGCCAGCAGCTTAGGTGTTTGGAATGAAGAGACCCAGTACTTC. This encodes CASSLGVWNEETQYF.

The chain is built from TRBV5-8 and TRBJ2-1; D perhaps matches TRBD1 (5 bases). The CDR3 runs 15 residues. The germline V gene encodes CDR1 SGHTS and CDR2 YDEGEE. Trimming took off 4 bases at V and 1 base at J, with 12 bases between the two ends. The CDR3 DNA sequence: TGTGCCAGCAGCATCCAGGGTCTTTCCTACAATGAGCAGTTCTTC. This encodes CASSIQGLSYNEQFF.

This chain joins TRBV6-2 or TRBV6-3 and TRBJ1-2; 7 positions match TRBD1. CDR1 is MNHEY and CDR2 is SVGEGT in the germline V gene. Trimming took 5 bases from V and 4 from J; bases not matched to a gene: 10. CDR3 length equals 15 residues. The CDR3 DNA is TGTGCCAGCAGTATCCGTGACAGGGTAACCTATGGCTACACCTTC. It translates to CASSIRDRVTYGYTF.

This chain uses TRBV25-1 with TRBJ2-1, with D maybe TRBD2 (5 bases). The CDR3 spans 14 residues. V lost 6 bases to trimming and J lost 6 bases, with 15 bases between them. CDR1 MGHDK and CDR2 SYGVNS come from the germline V gene. CDR3 in DNA: TGTGCCAGCAGCTCCGAGGGATTTTTCAATGAGCAGTTCTTC. Translating it yields CASSSEGFFNEQFF.

CDR3 sequence (DNA): TGCGCCAGTAAAACTAGCGGGGTACAAGAGACCCAGTACTTC. It encodes CASKTSGVQETQYF. The chain carries TRBV5-1 and TRBJ2-5; 10 bases line up with TRBD2. CDR3 length equals 14 residues. The germline V gene has CDR1 SGHRS and CDR2 YFSETQ. The V segment lost 8 bases and the J segment 2 bases; nucleotides outside the gene matches: 6. The full variable domain, rest sourced from reference TRBV5-1 and TRBJ2-5, is KAGVTQTPRYLIKTRGQQVTLSCSPISGHRSVSWYQQTPGQGLQFLFEYFSETQRNKGNFPGRFSGRQFSNSRSEMNVSTLELGDSALYLCASKTSGVQETQYFGPGTRLLVL.

The chain couples TRBV10-1 to TRBJ1-1, with D perhaps TRBD1 (5 bases). V lost 5 bases and J lost 4, with 14 bases in between. Looked up from germline, CDR1 is WNHNN and CDR2 is SYGVQD (reference sequence). The CDR3 is made up of 14 amino acids. The DNA of the CDR3 is TGCGCCAGCAGTCCGATCAGGGAGTTCACTGAAGCTTTCTTT. It specifies CASSPIREFTEAFF.

This clone was picked up one time. The J gene is TRBJ2-2, the V gene TRBV3-1 (or the pseudogene TRBV3-2); possibly TRBD1 or TRBD2 for D (5 bases each). V shed 2 bases and J shed 3 bases, with 13 bases lying between them. Germline loops: CDR1 LGHDT, CDR2 YNNKEL (reference sequence). The CDR3 runs to 16 residues. The CDR3 region has the DNA TGTGCCAGCAGCCAACGAGGGGTGGGTGACACCGGGGAGCTGTTTTTT. It specifies CASSQRGVGDTGELFF.

This sequence joins TRBV2 and TRBJ1-5; TRBD1 is a possible D gene (5 bases). Per germline, CDR1 SNHLY and CDR2 FYNNEI. Trimming took off 6 bases at V and 2 bases at J, with 14 bases between the two ends. The CDR3 is made up of 15 amino acids. In DNA, the CDR3 is TGTGCCAGCAGGGGCGACGGGACCCGCAATCAGCCCCAGCATTTT. Amino acids: CASRGDGTRNQPQHF.

V and J are TRBV10-3 and TRBJ1-3; D not certain. Germline CDR1 ENHRY, CDR2 SYGVKD. The CDR3 is made up of 15 amino acids. V shed 3 bases and J shed 1 base, with 10 bases lying between them. The CDR3 DNA sequence: TGTGCCATCAGTGATGGCACCTCTTCTGGAAACACCATATATTTT. Residues: CAISDGTSSGNTIYF.

This clone was counted a few times. The rearrangement joins TRBV5-4 to TRBJ2-2; 8 nucleotides match TRBD2. The CDR3 is 15 residues long. With 3 bases clipped from V and 2 bases from J, the junction kept 3 bases outside the gene matches. Germline V gives CDR1 SGHNT, CDR2 YYREEE (reference sequence). DNA of the CDR3: TGTGCCAGCAGCTCCCGGGGGGGAAACACCGGGGAGCTGTTTTTT. It specifies CASSSRGGNTGELFF.

The chain is built from TRBV30 and TRBJ2-5; a weak D match, TRBD2 (6 bases). Germline lookup yields CDR1 GTSNPN and CDR2 SVGIG (reference sequence). V was shortened by 8 bases and J by 5 bases, with 18 bases between the two germline ends. The CDR3 spans 13 residues. In DNA, the CDR3 is TGTGCCCTACAAGGTAGCGGAGGGGAGACCCAGTACTTC. Residues: CALQGSGGETQYF.

The chain couples TRBV28 to TRBJ2-7; D may be TRBD2 (8 bases). With 6 bases removed from V and 3 bases from J, the gap between germline ends came to 18 bases. Germline CDR1 reads MDHEN; CDR2 reads SYDVKM. The CDR3 spans 15 residues. For the CDR3, the DNA is TGTGCCAGCAGCCCCGGGGGGGGACAGTTCTACGAGCAGTACTTC. Its protein is CASSPGGGQFYEQYF.

This chain links TRBV5-1 with TRBJ2-3; 14 bases fit TRBD2. There are 16 residues in the CDR3. CDR1 and CDR2 from the germline V gene are SGHRS and YFSETQ. V was pared by 5 bases and J by 4 bases, with 6 bases of the junction left unmatched. CDR3 bases: TGCGCCAGCAGTTCGGGACTAGCGGGGGAAGCAGATACGCAGTATTTT. This codes for CASSSGLAGEADTQYF.

Of note for this clone: Different DNA sequences within this sample yield the same CDR3. V is TRBV29-1 and J is TRBJ1-4, with D tentatively TRBD1 (5 bases). Germline lookup yields CDR1 SQVTM and CDR2 ANQGSEA. There are 11 residues in the CDR3. V was clipped by 7 bases and J by 8 bases, with 11 bases between them. The CDR3 region is CSAQGGEKLFF. The CDR3 DNA is TGCAGCGCCCAGGGTGGGGAAAAACTGTTTTTT.

The genes are TRBV19 and TRBJ1-2; TRBD1 might be the D (6 bases). Germline CDR1 and CDR2: LNHDA and SQIVND (reference sequence). CDR3 length: 13 residues. V was clipped by 4 bases and J by 7 bases, with 13 bases between them. CDR3 in DNA: TGTGCCAGTAGTAAACAGGGCGAGAGTGGCTACACCTTC. Its protein is CASSKQGESGYTF.

As DNA, the CDR3 is TGTGCCAGCAGCCCGGGCCAGGGGGCTTCTATCTATGGCTACACCTTC. Translation: CASSPGQGASIYGYTF. The chain employs TRBV5-4 and TRBJ1-2, with 8 bases identical to TRBD1. Germline values: CDR1 SGHNT, CDR2 YYREEE (reference sequence). V shed 4 bases, J shed 4 bases, and the junction held 12 bases outside the gene matches. The CDR3 length is 16 residues.

J is TRBJ2-1 and V is TRBV30; no firm D call. The CDR3 has 11 amino acids. V was trimmed by 3 bases and J by 5 bases, leaving 5 bases between them. Germline lookup yields CDR1 GTSNPN and CDR2 SVGIG (reference sequence). The CDR3 DNA follows: TGTGCCTGGAGAGGTAACAATGAGCAGTTCTTC. Translation gives CAWRGNNEQFF.

The CDR3 loop reads CASSLRAGGIYEQYF. The CDR3 DNA is TGTGCCAGCAGCTTAAGAGCGGGGGGGATCTACGAGCAGTACTTC. This chain uses TRBV5-5 with TRBJ2-7, with 10 bases that match TRBD2. The CDR3 runs to 15 residues. V gave up 2 bases and J gave up 3 bases; unmatched junction bases: 5. Germline loops: CDR1 SGHKS, CDR2 YYEKEE (reference sequence).

V gene TRBV5-1 combines with J gene TRBJ1-3, with 7 nucleotides matching TRBD1. V shed 4 bases and J 4 bases; nucleotides not matched to a gene: 8. The germline V gene encodes CDR1 SGHRS and CDR2 YFSETQ. The CDR3 is 15 amino acids. CDR3 loop: CASSENTGVGNTIYF. DNA of the CDR3: TGCGCCAGCAGCGAAAATACAGGGGTAGGAAACACCATATATTTT.

The J gene is TRBJ2-7, the V gene TRBV4-1; a weak D match, TRBD2 (6 bases). Germline CDR1 reads MGHRA; CDR2 reads YSYEKL. This CDR3 contains 15 residues. The V end was cut by 1 base, the J end by 2 bases, with 12 bases between. The CDR3 DNA is TGCGCCAGCAGCCAAGTGGAGGGGTTCCCCTACGAGCAGTACTTC. Its protein is CASSQVEGFPYEQYF.

The chain uses TRBV5-4 and TRBJ2-4; the D gene is possibly TRBD1 (5 bases). Looked up from germline, CDR1 is SGHNT and CDR2 is YYREEE (reference sequence). The CDR3 extends over 16 amino acids. The V and J ends lost 4 bases and 0 bases respectively, with 14 bases between them. The CDR3 nucleotides are TGTGCCAGCAGCCTACCGACAGATCTAGCCAAAAACATTCAGTACTTC. This encodes CASSLPTDLAKNIQYF.

Only a few counts were recorded for this clone. The rearrangement joins TRBV27 to TRBJ1-1, with a weak D call TRBD1 (6 bases). V lost 5 bases and J lost 4, with 14 bases in between. The germline V gene has CDR1 MNHEY and CDR2 SMNVEV (reference sequence). This CDR3 has 14 residues. CDR3: CASSIKSGVTEAFF. For the CDR3, the DNA is TGTGCCAGCAGTATAAAATCAGGGGTCACTGAAGCTTTCTTT.

CDR3 bases: TGTGCCAGCAGCTTCAGTCCGAACACCGGGGAGCTGTTTTTT. Protein: CASSFSPNTGELFF. The chain combines TRBV5-6 with TRBJ2-2; no reliable D call. V was clipped by 2 bases and J by 0 bases, with 5 bases between them. The CDR3 extends over 14 amino acids. Germline CDR1 and CDR2: SGHDT and YYEEEE.

The V gene is TRBV29-1, the J gene TRBJ2-6, with D unresolved. CDR3 length: 12 amino acids. Germline V CDR1 and CDR2: SQVTM, ANQGSEA. The V gene lost 7 bases and the J gene lost 2 bases, with 6 bases spanning the gap. This CDR3 is CSAITGANVLTF. CDR3 in DNA: TGCAGCGCGATCACTGGGGCCAACGTCCTGACTTTC.

The chain employs TRBV4-1 and TRBJ1-2; 9 bases align to TRBD1. The V segment lost 4 bases and the J segment 4 bases; nucleotides outside the gene matches: 13. Germline V gene sequence: CDR1 MGHRA, CDR2 YSYEKL. The CDR3 sequence is 17 residues long. This chain's CDR3 is CASSPGTGRGSGYGYTF. Written as DNA, the CDR3 is TGCGCCAGCAGCCCAGGGACAGGGCGGGGGTCGGGCTATGGCTACACCTTC.